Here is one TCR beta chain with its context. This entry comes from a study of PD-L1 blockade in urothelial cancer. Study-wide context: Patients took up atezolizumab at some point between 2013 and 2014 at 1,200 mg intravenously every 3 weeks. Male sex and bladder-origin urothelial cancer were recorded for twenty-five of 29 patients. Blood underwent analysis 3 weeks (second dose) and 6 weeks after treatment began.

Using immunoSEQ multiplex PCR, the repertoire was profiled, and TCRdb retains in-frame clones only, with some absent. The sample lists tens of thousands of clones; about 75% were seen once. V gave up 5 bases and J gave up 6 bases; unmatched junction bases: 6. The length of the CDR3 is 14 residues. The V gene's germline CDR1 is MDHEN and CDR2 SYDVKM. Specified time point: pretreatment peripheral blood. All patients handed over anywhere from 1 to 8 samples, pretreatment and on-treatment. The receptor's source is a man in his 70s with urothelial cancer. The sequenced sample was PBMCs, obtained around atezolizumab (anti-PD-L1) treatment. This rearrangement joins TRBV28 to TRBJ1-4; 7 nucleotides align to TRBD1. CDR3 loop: CASSAGGKHEKLFF. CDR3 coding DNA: TGTGCCAGCAGTGCAGGGGGGAAGCATGAAAAACTGTTTTTT.